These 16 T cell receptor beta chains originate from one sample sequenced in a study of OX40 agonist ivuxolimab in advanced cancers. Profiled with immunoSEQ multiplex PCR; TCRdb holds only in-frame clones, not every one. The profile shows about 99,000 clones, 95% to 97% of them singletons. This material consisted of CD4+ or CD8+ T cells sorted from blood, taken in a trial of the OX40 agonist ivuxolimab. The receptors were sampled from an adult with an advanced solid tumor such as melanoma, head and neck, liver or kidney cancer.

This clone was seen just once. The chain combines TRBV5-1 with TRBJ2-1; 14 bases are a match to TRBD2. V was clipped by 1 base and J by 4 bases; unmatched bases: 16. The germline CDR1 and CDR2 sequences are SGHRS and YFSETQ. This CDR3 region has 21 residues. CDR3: CASSLSYLGLAGVEVYNEQFF. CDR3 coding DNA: TGCGCCAGCAGCTTGTCGTACCTGGGACTAGCGGGAGTTGAGGTTTACAATGAGCAGTTCTTC. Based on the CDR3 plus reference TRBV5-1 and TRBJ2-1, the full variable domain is KAGVTQTPRYLIKTRGQQVTLSCSPISGHRSVSWYQQTPGQGLQFLFEYFSETQRNKGNFPGRFSGRQFSNSRSEMNVSTLELGDSALYLCASSLSYLGLAGVEVYNEQFFGPGTRLTVL.

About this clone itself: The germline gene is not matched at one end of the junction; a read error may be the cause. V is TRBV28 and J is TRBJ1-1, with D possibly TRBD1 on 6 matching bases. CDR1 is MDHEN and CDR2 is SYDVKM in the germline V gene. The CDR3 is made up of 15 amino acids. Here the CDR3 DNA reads TGTGCCGGCAGTTTACAGGGAACGATGAACACTGAAGCTTTCTTT. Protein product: CAGSLQGTMNTEAFF.

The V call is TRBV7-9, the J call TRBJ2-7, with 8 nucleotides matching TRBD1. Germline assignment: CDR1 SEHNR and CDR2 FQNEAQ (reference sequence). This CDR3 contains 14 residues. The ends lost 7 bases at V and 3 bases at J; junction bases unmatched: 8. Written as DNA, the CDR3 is TGTGCCAGCACCCCACAGGGGGTGGTCTACGAGCAGTACTTC. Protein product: CASTPQGVVYEQYF.

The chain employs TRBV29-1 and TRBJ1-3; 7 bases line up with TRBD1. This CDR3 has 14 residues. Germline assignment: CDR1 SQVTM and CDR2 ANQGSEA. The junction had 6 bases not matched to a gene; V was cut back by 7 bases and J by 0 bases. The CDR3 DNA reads TGCAGCGCGCGGGACAGTGCCTCTGGAAACACCATATATTTT. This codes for CSARDSASGNTIYF.

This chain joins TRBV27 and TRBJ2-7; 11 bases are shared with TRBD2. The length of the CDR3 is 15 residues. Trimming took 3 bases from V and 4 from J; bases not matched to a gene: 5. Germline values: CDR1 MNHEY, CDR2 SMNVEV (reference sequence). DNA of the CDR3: TGTGCCAGCAGTTTGACTAGCGGGGCCCTTTACGAGCAGTACTTC. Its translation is CASSLTSGALYEQYF.

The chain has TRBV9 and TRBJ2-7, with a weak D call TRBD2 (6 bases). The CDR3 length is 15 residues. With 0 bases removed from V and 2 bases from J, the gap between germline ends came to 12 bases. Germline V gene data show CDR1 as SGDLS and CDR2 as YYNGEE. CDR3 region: CASSVGASETYEQYF. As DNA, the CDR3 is TGTGCCAGCAGCGTAGGAGCTAGCGAAACCTACGAGCAGTACTTC. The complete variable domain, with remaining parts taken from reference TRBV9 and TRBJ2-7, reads DSGVTQTPKHLITATGQRVTLRCSPRSGDLSVYWYQQSLDQGLQFLIQYYNGEERAKGNILERFSAQQFPDLHSELNLSSLELGDSALYFCASSVGASETYEQYFGPGTRLTVT.

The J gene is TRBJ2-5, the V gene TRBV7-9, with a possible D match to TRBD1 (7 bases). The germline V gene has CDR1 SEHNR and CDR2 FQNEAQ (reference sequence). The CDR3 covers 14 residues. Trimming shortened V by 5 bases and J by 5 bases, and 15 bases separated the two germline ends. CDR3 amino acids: CASSPRDSGETQYF. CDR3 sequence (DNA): TGTGCCAGCAGCCCCCGGGACAGCGGGGAGACCCAGTACTTC.

DNA for the CDR3: TGTGCCAGCAGCGGACAGACGAACACTGAAGCTTTCTTT. This codes for CASSGQTNTEAFF. The chain employs TRBV28 and TRBJ1-1; TRBD1 might be the D (6 bases). The CDR3 loop spans 13 amino acids. Germline V gene lookup returns CDR1 MDHEN and CDR2 SYDVKM. Deletions cut 6 bases from V and 1 base from J, with 9 bases between.

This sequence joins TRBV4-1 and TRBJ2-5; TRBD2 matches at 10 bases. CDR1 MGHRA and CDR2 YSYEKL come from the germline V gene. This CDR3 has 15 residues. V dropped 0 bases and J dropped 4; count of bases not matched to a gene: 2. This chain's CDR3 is CASSQDQRGGETQYF. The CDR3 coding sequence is TGCGCCAGCAGCCAAGATCAGCGGGGGGGAGAGACCCAGTACTTC.

The CDR3 region has the DNA TGTGCCAGCAGCGGGCCGACTAGCGGGAGGCCGCCAGATACGCAGTATTTT. This translates into CASSGPTSGRPPDTQYF. V and J are TRBV7-9 and TRBJ2-3, with TRBD2 matching 13 bases. This CDR3 is 17 amino acids long. The germline V gene encodes CDR1 SEHNR and CDR2 FQNEAQ (reference sequence). V gave up 5 bases and J gave up 4 bases; unmatched junction bases: 9.

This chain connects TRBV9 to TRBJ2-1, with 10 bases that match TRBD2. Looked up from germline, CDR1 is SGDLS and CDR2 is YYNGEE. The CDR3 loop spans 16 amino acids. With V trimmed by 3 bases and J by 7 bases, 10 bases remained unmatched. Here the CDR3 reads CASSAPKGLATNEQFF. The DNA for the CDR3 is TGTGCCAGCAGCGCCCCTAAGGGACTAGCGACTAATGAGCAGTTCTTC.

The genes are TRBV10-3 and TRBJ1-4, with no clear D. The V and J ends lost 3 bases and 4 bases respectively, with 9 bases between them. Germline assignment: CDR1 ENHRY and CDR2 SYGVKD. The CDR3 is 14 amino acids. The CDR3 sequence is CAISDRADNEKLFF. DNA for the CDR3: TGTGCCATCAGTGATCGGGCGGATAATGAAAAACTGTTTTTT.

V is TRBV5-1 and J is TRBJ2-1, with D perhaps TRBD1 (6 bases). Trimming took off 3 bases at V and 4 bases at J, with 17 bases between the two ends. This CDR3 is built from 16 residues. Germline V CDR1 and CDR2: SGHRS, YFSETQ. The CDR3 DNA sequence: TGCGCCAGCAGCTATACCCCGGGACAACTATACAATGAGCAGTTCTTC. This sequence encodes CASSYTPGQLYNEQFF.

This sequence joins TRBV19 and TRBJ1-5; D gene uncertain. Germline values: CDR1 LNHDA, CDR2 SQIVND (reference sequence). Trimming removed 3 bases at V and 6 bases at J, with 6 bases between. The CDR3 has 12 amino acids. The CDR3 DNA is TGTGCCAGTAGTATTGGGGTTCAGCCCCAGCATTTT. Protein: CASSIGVQPQHF.

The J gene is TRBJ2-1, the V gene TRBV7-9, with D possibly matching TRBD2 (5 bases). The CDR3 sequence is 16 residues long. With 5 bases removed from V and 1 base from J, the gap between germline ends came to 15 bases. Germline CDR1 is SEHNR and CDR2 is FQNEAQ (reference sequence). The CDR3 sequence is CASSPEGSPSYNEQFF. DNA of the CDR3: TGTGCCAGCAGCCCCGAGGGCAGTCCATCCTACAATGAGCAGTTCTTC.

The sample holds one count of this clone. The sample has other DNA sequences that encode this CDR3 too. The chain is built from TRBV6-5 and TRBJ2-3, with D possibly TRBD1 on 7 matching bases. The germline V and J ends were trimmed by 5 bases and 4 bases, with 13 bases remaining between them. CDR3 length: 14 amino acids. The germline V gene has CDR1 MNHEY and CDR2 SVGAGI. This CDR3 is CASSTDRRADTQYF. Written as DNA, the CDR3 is TGTGCCAGCAGTACGGACAGGAGGGCAGATACGCAGTATTTT.